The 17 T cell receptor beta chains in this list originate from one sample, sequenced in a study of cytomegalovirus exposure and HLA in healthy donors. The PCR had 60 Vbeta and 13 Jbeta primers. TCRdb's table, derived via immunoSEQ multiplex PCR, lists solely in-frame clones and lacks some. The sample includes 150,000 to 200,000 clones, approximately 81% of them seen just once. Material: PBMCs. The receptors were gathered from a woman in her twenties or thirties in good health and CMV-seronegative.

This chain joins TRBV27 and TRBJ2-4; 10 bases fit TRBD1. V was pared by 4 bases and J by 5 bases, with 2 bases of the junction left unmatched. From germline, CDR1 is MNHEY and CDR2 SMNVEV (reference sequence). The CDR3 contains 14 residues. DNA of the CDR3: TGTGCCAGCAGTTCCGGGACAGGGGAAAACATTCAGTACTTC. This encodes CASSSGTGENIQYF.

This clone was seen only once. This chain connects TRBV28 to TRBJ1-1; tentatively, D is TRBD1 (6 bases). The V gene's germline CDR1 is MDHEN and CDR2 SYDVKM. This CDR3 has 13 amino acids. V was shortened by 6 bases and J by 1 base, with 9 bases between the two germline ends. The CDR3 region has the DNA TGTGCCAGCAGCCCAGGGGAGAACACTGAAGCTTTCTTT. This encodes CASSPGENTEAFF.

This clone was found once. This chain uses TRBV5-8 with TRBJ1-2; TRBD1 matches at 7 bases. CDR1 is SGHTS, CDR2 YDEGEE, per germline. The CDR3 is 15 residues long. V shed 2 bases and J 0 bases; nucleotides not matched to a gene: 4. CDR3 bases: TGTGCCAGCAGCTTCCAGACAGGGTCTAACTATGGCTACACCTTC. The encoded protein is CASSFQTGSNYGYTF.

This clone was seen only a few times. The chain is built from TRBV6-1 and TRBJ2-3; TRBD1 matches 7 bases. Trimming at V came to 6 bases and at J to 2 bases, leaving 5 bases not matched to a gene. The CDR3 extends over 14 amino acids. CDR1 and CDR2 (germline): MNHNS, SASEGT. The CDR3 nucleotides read TGTGCCAGCAGGGACAGGACAAACACAGATACGCAGTATTTT. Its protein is CASRDRTNTDTQYF.

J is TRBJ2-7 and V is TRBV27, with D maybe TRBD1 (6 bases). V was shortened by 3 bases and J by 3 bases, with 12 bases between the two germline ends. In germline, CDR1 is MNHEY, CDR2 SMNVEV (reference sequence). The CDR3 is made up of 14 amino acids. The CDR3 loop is CASSLSDRSYEQYF. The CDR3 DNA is TGTGCCAGCAGTTTGTCCGACAGGAGCTACGAGCAGTACTTC.

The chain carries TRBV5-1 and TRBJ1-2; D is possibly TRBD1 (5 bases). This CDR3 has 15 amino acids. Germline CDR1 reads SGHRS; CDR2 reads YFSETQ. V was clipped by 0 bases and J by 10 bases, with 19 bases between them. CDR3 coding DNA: TGCGCCAGCAGCTTGGACGGCAGGACTAGGGGTGTCTACACCTTC. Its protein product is CASSLDGRTRGVYTF.

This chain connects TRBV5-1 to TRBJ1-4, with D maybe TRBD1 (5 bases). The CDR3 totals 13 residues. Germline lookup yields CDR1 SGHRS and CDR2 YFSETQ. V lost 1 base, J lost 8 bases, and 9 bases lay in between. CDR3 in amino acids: CASSLTGQEKLFF. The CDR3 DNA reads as TGCGCCAGCAGCTTGACAGGCCAAGAAAAACTGTTTTTT.

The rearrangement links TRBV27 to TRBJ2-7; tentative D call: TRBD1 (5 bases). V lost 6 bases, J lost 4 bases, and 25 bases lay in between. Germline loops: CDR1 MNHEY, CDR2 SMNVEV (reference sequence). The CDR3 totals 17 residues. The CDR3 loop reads CASSTSGILLEPYEQYF. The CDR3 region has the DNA TGTGCCAGCAGCACCTCAGGGATACTACTGGAACCTTACGAGCAGTACTTC.

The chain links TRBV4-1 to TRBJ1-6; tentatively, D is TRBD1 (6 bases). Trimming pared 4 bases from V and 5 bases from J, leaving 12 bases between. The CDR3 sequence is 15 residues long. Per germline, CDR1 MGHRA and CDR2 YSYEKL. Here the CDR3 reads CASSLSDSDNSPLHF. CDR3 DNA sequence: TGCGCCAGCAGCCTGTCGGACAGTGATAATTCACCCCTCCACTTT.

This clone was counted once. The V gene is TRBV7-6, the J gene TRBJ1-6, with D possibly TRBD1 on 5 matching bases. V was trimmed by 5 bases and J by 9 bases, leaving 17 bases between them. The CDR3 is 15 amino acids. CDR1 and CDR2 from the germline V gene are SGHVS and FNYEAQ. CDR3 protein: CASSRTYQGGSPLHF. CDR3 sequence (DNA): TGTGCCAGCAGCCGGACCTACCAGGGAGGTTCACCCCTCCACTTT.

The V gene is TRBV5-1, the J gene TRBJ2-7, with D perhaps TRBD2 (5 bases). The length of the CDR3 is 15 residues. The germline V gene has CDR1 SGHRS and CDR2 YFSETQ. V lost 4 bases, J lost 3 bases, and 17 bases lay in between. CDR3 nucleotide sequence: TGCGCCAGCAGCGTCCCGAAGGGTGGAGGCTACGAGCAGTACTTC. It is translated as CASSVPKGGGYEQYF.

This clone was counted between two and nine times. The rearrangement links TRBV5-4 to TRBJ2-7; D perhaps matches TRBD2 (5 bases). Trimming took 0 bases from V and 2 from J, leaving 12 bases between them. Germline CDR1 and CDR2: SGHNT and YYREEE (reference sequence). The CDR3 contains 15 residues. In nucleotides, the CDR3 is TGTGCCAGCAGCTTGGAGGTCGGGGTCCCCTACGAGCAGTACTTC. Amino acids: CASSLEVGVPYEQYF. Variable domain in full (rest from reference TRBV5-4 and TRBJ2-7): ETGVTQSPTHLIKTRGQQVTLRCSSQSGHNTVSWYQQALGQGPQFIFQYYREEENGRGNFPPRFSGLQFPNYSSELNVNALELDDSALYLCASSLEVGVPYEQYFGPGTRLTVT.

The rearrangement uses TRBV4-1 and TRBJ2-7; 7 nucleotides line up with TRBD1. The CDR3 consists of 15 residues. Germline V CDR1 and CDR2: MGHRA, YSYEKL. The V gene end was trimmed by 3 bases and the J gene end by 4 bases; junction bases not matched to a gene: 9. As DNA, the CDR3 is TGCGCCAGCAGCCACGGGGTAGGGGGCAATTACGAGCAGTACTTC. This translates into CASSHGVGGNYEQYF.

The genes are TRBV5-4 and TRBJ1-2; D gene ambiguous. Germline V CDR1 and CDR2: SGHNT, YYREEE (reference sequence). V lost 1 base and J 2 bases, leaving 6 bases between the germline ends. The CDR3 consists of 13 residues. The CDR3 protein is CASSLPENYGYTF. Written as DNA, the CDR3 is TGTGCCAGCAGCTTGCCAGAAAACTATGGCTACACCTTC. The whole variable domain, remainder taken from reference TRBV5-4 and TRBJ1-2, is ETGVTQSPTHLIKTRGQQVTLRCSSQSGHNTVSWYQQALGQGPQFIFQYYREEENGRGNFPPRFSGLQFPNYSSELNVNALELDDSALYLCASSLPENYGYTFGSGTRLTVV.

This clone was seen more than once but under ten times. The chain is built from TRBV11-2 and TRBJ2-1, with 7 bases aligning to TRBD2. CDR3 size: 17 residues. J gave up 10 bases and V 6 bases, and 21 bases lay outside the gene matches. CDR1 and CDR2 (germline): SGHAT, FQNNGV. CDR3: CASSPSGGGLSSREQFF. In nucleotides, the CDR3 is TGTGCCAGCAGTCCCTCGGGGGGAGGCCTTTCATCCAGGGAGCAGTTCTTC.

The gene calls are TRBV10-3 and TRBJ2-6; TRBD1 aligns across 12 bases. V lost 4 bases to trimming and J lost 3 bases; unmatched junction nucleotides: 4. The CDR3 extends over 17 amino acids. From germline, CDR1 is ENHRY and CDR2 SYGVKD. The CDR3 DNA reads TGTGCCATCAGTGGGGGGACAGGGGGCGGTGGGGCCAACGTCCTGACTTTC. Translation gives CAISGGTGGGGANVLTF.

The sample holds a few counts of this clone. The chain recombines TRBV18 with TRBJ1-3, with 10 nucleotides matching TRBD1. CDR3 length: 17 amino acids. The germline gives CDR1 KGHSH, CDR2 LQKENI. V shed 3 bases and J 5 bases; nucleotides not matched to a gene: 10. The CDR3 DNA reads TGTGCCAGCTCACCGCAAACGGGACAGGGGACCCGAAACACCATATATTTT. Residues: CASSPQTGQGTRNTIYF.